What follows describes a single T cell receptor (beta chain). The target antigen is unknown. These data originate in a study of T cell responses to AZD1222 COVID-19 vaccine. Overall study context: Investigators merged groups given second doses at roughly 4 or roughly 12 weeks.

The CDR3 has 14 residues. Germline CDR1 is MNHEY and CDR2 is SVGAGI. V was pared by 4 bases and J by 8 bases, with 17 bases between. The table came from immunoSEQ multiplex PCR; TCRdb's copy has only in-frame clones and leaves some out. Seen here are about 160,000 clones, 90% to 95% observed once, and the top ten hold 1.9%. Study results and caveats: Only 5 or 6 people who got AZD1222 tested seropositive at baseline. Unmutated variant regions are reportedly the target of nearly half of TCRs that are spike-specific.

This chain links TRBV6-5 with TRBJ1-2; TRBD1 might be the D (5 bases). The TCR was taken from an adult in good health. Specimen: peripheral blood, collected on day 0 of AZD1222 vaccination. CDR3 sequence (DNA): TGTGCCAGCAGTTCCAACCGGGGGACGCACGGCTACACCTTC. This sequence encodes CASSSNRGTHGYTF.